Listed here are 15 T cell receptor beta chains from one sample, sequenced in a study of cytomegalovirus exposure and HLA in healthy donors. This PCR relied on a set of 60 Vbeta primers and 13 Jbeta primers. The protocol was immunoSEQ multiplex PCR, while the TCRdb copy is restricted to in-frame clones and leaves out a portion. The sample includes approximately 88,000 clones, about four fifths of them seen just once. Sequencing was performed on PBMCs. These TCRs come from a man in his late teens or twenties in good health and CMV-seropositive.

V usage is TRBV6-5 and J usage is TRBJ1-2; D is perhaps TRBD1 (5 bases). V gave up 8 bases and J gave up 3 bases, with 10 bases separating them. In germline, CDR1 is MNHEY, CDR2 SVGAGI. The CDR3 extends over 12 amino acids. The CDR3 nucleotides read TGTGCCAGCTGGACAACTGACTATGGCTACACCTTC. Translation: CASWTTDYGYTF.

The CDR3 here is CASSSPGESTEAFF. CDR3 in DNA: TGTGCCAGCAGTTCCCCAGGTGAAAGCACTGAAGCTTTCTTT. The chain uses TRBV6-5 and TRBJ1-1; D is ambiguous. The germline CDR1 and CDR2 sequences are MNHEY and SVGAGI. The CDR3 runs 14 residues. The V gene lost 4 bases and the J gene lost 4 bases, with 13 bases spanning the gap.

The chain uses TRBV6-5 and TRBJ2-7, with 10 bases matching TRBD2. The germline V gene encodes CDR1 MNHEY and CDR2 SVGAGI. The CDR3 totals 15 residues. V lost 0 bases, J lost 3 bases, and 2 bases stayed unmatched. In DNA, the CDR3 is TGTGCCAGCAGTTACTCCTTAGCGGGAGGCTACGAGCAGTACTTC. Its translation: CASSYSLAGGYEQYF.

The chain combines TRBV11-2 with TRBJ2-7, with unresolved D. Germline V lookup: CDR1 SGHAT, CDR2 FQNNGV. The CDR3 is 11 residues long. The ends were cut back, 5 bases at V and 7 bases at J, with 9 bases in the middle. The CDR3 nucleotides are TGTGCCAGCAGCGTGAGTCGGGAGCAGTACTTC. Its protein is CASSVSREQYF. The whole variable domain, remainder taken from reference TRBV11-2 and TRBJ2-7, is EAGVAQSPRYKIIEKRQSVAFWCNPISGHATLYWYQQILGQGPKLLIQFQNNGVVDDSQLPKDRFSAERLKGVDSTLKIQPAKLEDSAVYLCASSVSREQYFGPGTRLTVT.

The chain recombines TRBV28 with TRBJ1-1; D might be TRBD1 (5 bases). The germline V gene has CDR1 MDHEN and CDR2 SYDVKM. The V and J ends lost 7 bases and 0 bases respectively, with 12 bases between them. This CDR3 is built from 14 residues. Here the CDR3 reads CASTFGHLNTEAFF. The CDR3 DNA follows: TGTGCCAGCACTTTCGGACACTTGAACACTGAAGCTTTCTTT.

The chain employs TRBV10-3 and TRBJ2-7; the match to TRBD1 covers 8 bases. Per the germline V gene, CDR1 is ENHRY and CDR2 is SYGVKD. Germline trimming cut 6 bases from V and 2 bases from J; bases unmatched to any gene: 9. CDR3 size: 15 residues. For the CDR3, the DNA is TGTGCCATCAGGTCACAGGGGGTATTTCCCTACGAGCAGTACTTC. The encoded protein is CAIRSQGVFPYEQYF.

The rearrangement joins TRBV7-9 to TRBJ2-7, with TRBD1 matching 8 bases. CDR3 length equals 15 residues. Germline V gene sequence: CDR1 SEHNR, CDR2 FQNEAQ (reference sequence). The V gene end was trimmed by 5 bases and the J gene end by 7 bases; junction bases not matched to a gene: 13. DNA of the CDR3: TGTGCCAGCAGCCCTTACCGGACAGGGTTTGGGGAGCAGTACTTC. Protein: CASSPYRTGFGEQYF.

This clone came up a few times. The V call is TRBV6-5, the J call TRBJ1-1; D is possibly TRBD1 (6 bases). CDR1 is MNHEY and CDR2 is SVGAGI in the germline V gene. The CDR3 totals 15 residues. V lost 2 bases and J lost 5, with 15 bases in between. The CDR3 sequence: CASSYVEGGWTEAFF. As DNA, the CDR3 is TGTGCCAGCAGTTACGTCGAAGGGGGTTGGACTGAAGCTTTCTTT.

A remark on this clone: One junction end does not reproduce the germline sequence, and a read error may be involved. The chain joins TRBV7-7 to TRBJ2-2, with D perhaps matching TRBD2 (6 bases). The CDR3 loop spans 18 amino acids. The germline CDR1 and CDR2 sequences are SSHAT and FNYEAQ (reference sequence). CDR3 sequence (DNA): TGTGCTAGCAGCTTTTTCCCTCCTACCGGGAGTCGTCCCGGGGAGCTGTTTTTT. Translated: CASSFFPPTGSRPGELFF.

CDR3 loop: CASRPPGGQVTSGNTIYF. For the CDR3, the DNA is TGTGCCAGCAGACCTCCGGGGGGGCAGGTCACCTCTGGAAACACCATATATTTT. The rearrangement links TRBV28 to TRBJ1-3; D might be TRBD1 (6 bases). The V end lost 6 bases, the J end lost 0 bases, and 21 bases lay between the germline ends. CDR3 length: 18 residues. From germline, CDR1 is MDHEN and CDR2 SYDVKM.

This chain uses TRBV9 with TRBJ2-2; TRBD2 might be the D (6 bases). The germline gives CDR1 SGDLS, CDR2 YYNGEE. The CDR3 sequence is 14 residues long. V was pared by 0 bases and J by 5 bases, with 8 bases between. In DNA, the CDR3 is TGTGCCAGCAGCGTAGGGGGGAGGACCGGGGAGCTGTTTTTT. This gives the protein CASSVGGRTGELFF.

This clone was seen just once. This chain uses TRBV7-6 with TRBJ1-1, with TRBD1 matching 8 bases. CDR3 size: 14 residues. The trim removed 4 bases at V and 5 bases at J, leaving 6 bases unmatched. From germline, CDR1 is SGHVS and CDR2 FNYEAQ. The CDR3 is CASSSTGGRTEAFF. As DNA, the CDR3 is TGTGCCAGCAGCTCTACAGGGGGACGAACTGAAGCTTTCTTT.

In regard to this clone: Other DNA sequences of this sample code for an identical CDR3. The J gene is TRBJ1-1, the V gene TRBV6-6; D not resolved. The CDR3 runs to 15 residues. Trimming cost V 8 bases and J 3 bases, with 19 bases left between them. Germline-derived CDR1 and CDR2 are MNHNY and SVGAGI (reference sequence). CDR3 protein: CASPSISGLYTEAFF. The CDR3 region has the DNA TGTGCCAGCCCCTCTATCAGCGGGCTTTACACTGAAGCTTTCTTT.

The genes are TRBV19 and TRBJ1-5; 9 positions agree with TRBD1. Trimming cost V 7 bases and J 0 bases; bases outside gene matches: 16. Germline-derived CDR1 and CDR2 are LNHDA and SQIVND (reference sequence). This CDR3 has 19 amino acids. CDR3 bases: TGTGCCAGTAACCCCGGGACAGGGAGTCGCGGGCATAGCAATCAGCCCCAGCATTTT. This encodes CASNPGTGSRGHSNQPQHF.

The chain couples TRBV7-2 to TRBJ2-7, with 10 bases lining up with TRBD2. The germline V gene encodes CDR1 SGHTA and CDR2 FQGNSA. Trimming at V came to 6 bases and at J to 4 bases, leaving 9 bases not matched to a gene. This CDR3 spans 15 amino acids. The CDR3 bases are TGTGCCAGCAGACGGACCGGGACTAGCGATTACGAGCAGTACTTC. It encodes CASRRTGTSDYEQYF.